The 25 T cell receptor beta chains in this list originate from one sample, sequenced in a study of blood T cell repertoires in COVID-19. Measured with immunoSEQ multiplex PCR; TCRdb has only the in-frame clones, and not every one. The sample shows around 130,000 clones, 70% to 90% of them seen only once. Specimen: peripheral blood. Source of these receptors: a human donor in a cohort sampled during active COVID-19.

This sequence joins TRBV3-1 (or the pseudogene TRBV3-2) and TRBJ2-3; D not certain. The CDR3 loop spans 12 amino acids. Germline CDR1 is LGHDT and CDR2 is YNNKEL (reference sequence). V lost 4 bases, J lost 6 bases, and 8 bases lay in between. This CDR3 reads CASSPFPDTQYF. The DNA of the CDR3 is TGTGCCAGCAGCCCCTTCCCGGATACGCAGTATTTT.

The chain uses TRBV15 and TRBJ1-4; D remains unclear. Trimming pared 5 bases from V and 4 bases from J, leaving 20 bases between. The CDR3 length is 17 residues. In germline, CDR1 is LNHNV, CDR2 YYDKDF (reference sequence). The CDR3 sequence is CATSGRESGDLNEKLFF. CDR3 sequence (DNA): TGTGCCACCAGCGGTAGGGAGTCCGGCGACCTTAATGAAAAACTGTTTTTT.

This clone turned up a few times. Other DNA sequences from this sample encode an identical CDR3 as well. The chain couples TRBV10-2 to TRBJ1-1, with a tentative D call TRBD1 (6 bases). Germline CDR1 and CDR2: WSHSY and SAAADI. Trimming took off 2 bases at V and 4 bases at J, with 8 bases between the two ends. The length of the CDR3 is 13 residues. CDR3 region: CASSEGRGTEAFF. CDR3 DNA: TGCGCCAGCAGTGAGGGCAGGGGCACTGAAGCTTTCTTT.

This sequence joins TRBV15 and TRBJ2-5; D gene unclear. This CDR3 comprises 13 residues. The V end lost 4 bases, the J end lost 1 base, and 7 bases lay between the germline ends. Germline CDR1 and CDR2: LNHNV and YYDKDF (reference sequence). CDR3 loop: CATSNSGQETQYF. The CDR3 DNA reads TGTGCCACCAGCAATTCAGGCCAAGAGACCCAGTACTTC.

V is TRBV5-4 and J is TRBJ2-2; 9 positions agree with TRBD2. This CDR3 has 16 residues. Germline CDR1 SGHNT, CDR2 YYREEE (reference sequence). V lost 1 base to trimming and J lost 2 bases; unmatched junction nucleotides: 3. CDR3 in amino acids: CASSLSGGPNTGELFF. The CDR3 DNA follows: TGTGCCAGCAGCTTGAGCGGGGGGCCTAACACCGGGGAGCTGTTTTTT.

The chain links TRBV9 to TRBJ1-4; 7 bases are a match to TRBD1. The CDR3 sequence is 16 residues long. The V gene's germline CDR1 is SGDLS and CDR2 YYNGEE. The V segment lost 4 bases and the J segment 0 bases; nucleotides outside the gene matches: 6. CDR3 sequence: CASSLRGTTTNEKLFF. The CDR3 bases are TGTGCCAGCAGCCTCAGGGGGACCACAACTAATGAAAAACTGTTTTTT.

The V call is TRBV3-1 (or the pseudogene TRBV3-2), the J call TRBJ2-7; TRBD1 is a possible D gene (7 bases). The germline V and J ends were trimmed by 4 bases and 5 bases, with 21 bases remaining between them. CDR1 is LGHDT and CDR2 is YNNKEL in the germline V gene (reference sequence). The length of the CDR3 is 16 residues. The DNA of the CDR3 is TGTGCCAGCAGCCCGGACGCGGGACGAGGGGGCCACGAGCAGTACTTC. This encodes CASSPDAGRGGHEQYF.

The gene calls are TRBV5-1 and TRBJ2-3, with TRBD1 matching 9 bases. The germline CDR1 and CDR2 sequences are SGHRS and YFSETQ. This CDR3 region has 13 residues. V was pared by 7 bases and J by 3 bases, with 3 bases of the junction left unmatched. The CDR3 reads CASYGTGTDTQYF. The CDR3 DNA follows: TGCGCCAGCTATGGGACAGGGACAGATACGCAGTATTTT.

The V and J genes are TRBV12-5 and TRBJ2-3, with 7 bases that match TRBD1. The junction had 8 bases not matched to a gene; V was cut back by 0 bases and J by 2 bases. The CDR3 loop spans 17 amino acids. The germline gives CDR1 LGHNT, CDR2 FRNRAP. Here the CDR3 reads CASGLVLQGLYTDTQYF. The CDR3 coding sequence is TGTGCTAGTGGTTTGGTACTACAGGGGCTGTACACAGATACGCAGTATTTT.

This sequence joins TRBV7-8 and TRBJ2-1; TRBD1 matches at 9 bases. CDR1 and CDR2 from the germline V gene are SGHVS and FQNEAQ. J lost 12 bases, V lost 5 bases, and 5 bases had no gene match. The CDR3 covers 12 residues. The CDR3 protein is CASSKDRGGQFF. CDR3 DNA sequence: TGTGCCAGCAGCAAGGACAGGGGAGGGCAGTTCTTC.

This clone was detected ten times or more. V gene TRBV27 combines with J gene TRBJ2-7; 9 bases match TRBD1. The CDR3 spans 15 residues. Unmatched junction bases numbered 5, after V lost 4 bases and J lost 1 base. In germline, CDR1 is MNHEY, CDR2 SMNVEV (reference sequence). CDR3 residues: CASSSEGTGSYEQYF. The CDR3 DNA reads TGTGCCAGCAGTTCCGAAGGGACAGGGTCCTACGAGCAGTACTTC.

The rearrangement uses TRBV3-1 (or the pseudogene TRBV3-2) and TRBJ1-1; D may be TRBD1 (5 bases). The CDR3 covers 14 residues. The germline V gene has CDR1 LGHDT and CDR2 YNNKEL (reference sequence). V lost 0 bases and J 6 bases, leaving 11 bases between the germline ends. CDR3 nucleotides: TGTGCCAGCAGCCAAGAGCAGGGTATGGCTGAAGCTTTCTTT. Translating it yields CASSQEQGMAEAFF.

This clone occurred once. V gene TRBV6-5 combines with J gene TRBJ1-2; 9 bases are a match to TRBD1. The V gene's germline CDR1 is MNHEY and CDR2 SVGAGI. The V segment lost 7 bases and the J segment 1 base; nucleotides outside the gene matches: 4. The CDR3 is 14 amino acids. The CDR3 DNA is TGTGCCAGCACGAGGACAGGGGATAACTATGGCTACACCTTC. This gives the protein CASTRTGDNYGYTF.

The V call is TRBV14, the J call TRBJ1-3, with D hard to call. The germline V gene has CDR1 SGHDN and CDR2 FVKESK. The CDR3 extends over 14 amino acids. The germline V and J ends were trimmed by 7 bases and 4 bases, with 14 bases remaining between them. The CDR3 region has the DNA TGTGCCAGCACGAGGCCGGCGGAGGGAAACACCATATATTTT. Translation: CASTRPAEGNTIYF. The full variable domain, with the rest looked up from reference TRBV14 and TRBJ1-3, is EAGVTQFPSHSVIEKGQTVTLRCDPISGHDNLYWYRRVMGKEIKFLLHFVKESKQDESGMPNNRFLAERTGGTYSTLKVQPAELEDSGVYFCASTRPAEGNTIYFGEGSWLTVV.

V is TRBV11-3 and J is TRBJ1-5; 7 bases fit TRBD1. The germline V gene has CDR1 SGHNT and CDR2 YENEEA. V lost 0 bases, J lost 5 bases, and 4 bases stayed unmatched. This CDR3 is 15 amino acids long. In DNA form, the CDR3 reads TGTGCCAGCAGCTTAGAGGGACAGCGCGATCAGCCCCAGCATTTT. It specifies CASSLEGQRDQPQHF.

The CDR3 bases are TGTGCCAGTAAGCAGGGGTTCTACGAGCAGTACTTC. Its protein is CASKQGFYEQYF. This rearrangement joins TRBV11-2 to TRBJ2-7; D might be TRBD1 (6 bases). The length of the CDR3 is 12 residues. The V gene's germline CDR1 is SGHAT and CDR2 FQNNGV. V dropped 9 bases and J dropped 3 bases, with 12 bases sitting between them.

The rearrangement links TRBV6-6 to TRBJ2-7, with 11 bases that match TRBD2. The germline CDR1 and CDR2 sequences are MNHNY and SVGAGI (reference sequence). Trimming took 8 bases from V and 6 from J; bases not matched to a gene: 12. The length of the CDR3 is 15 residues. The CDR3 DNA sequence: TGTGCCAGCTTCCCGACTAGCGGGGCGACGAGCGAGCAGTACTTC. Translation: CASFPTSGATSEQYF.

This clone was seen a few times. The V call is TRBV6-5, the J call TRBJ1-5, with D tentatively TRBD1 (6 bases). The germline V gene encodes CDR1 MNHEY and CDR2 SVGAGI. CDR3 length equals 15 residues. V lost 7 bases and J 5 bases, leaving 18 bases between the germline ends. The DNA for the CDR3 is TGTGCCAGCAAGGAAACAGGGACGGGCTATCAGCCCCAGCATTTT. This codes for CASKETGTGYQPQHF.

The rearrangement joins TRBV4-2 to TRBJ1-4; D might be TRBD1 (6 bases). The CDR3 spans 15 residues. Germline CDR1 is LGHNA and CDR2 is YNFKEQ. V lost 7 bases and J lost 8, with 20 bases in between. Written as DNA, the CDR3 is TGTGCCAGCACCTCACGATCACAGGGAAACGAAAAACTGTTTTTT. This gives the protein CASTSRSQGNEKLFF.

This chain joins TRBV5-6 and TRBJ2-1; TRBD2 aligns across 12 bases. Germline V gene data show CDR1 as SGHDT and CDR2 as YYEEEE. The CDR3 runs to 15 residues. The V and J ends lost 3 bases and 6 bases, in that order; junction bases with no gene match: 4. Here the CDR3 reads CASSSSGGAGNEQFF. The CDR3 DNA follows: TGTGCCAGCAGCTCTAGCGGGGGGGCGGGCAATGAGCAGTTCTTC.

Details on this clone: The sample has other DNA sequences that encode this CDR3 too. CDR3 protein: CASSQEWNRGRNGGGYTF. CDR3 in DNA: TGTGCCAGCAGCCAAGAGTGGAACAGGGGGCGCAATGGGGGGGGCTACACCTTC. The V gene is TRBV3-1 (or the pseudogene TRBV3-2), the J gene TRBJ1-2; 9 bases are a match to TRBD1. CDR1 is LGHDT and CDR2 is YNNKEL in the germline V gene (reference sequence). CDR3 size: 18 residues. V gave up 0 bases and J gave up 8 bases; unmatched junction bases: 16.

V and J are TRBV5-6 and TRBJ1-3; D gene unclear. The CDR3 sequence is 14 residues long. V was pared by 5 bases and J by 1 base, with 10 bases between. Germline CDR1 and CDR2: SGHDT and YYEEEE. This CDR3 is CASSNRESGNTIYF. For the CDR3, the DNA is TGTGCCAGCAGTAACCGGGAGTCTGGAAACACCATATATTTT. The full variable domain, its missing parts supplied by reference TRBV5-6 and TRBJ1-3, is DAGVTQSPTHLIKTRGQQVTLRCSPKSGHDTVSWYQQALGQGPQFIFQYYEEEERQRGNFPDRFSGHQFPNYSSELNVNALLLGDSALYLCASSNRESGNTIYFGEGSWLTVV.

The rearrangement joins TRBV19 to TRBJ1-1, with D unclear. The CDR3 totals 14 residues. CDR1 and CDR2 from the germline V gene are LNHDA and SQIVND (reference sequence). The ends were cut back, 1 base at V and 5 bases at J, with 11 bases in the middle. The chain's CDR3 is CASSIVPGWTEAFF. The CDR3 DNA reads as TGTGCCAGTAGTATAGTCCCAGGTTGGACTGAAGCTTTCTTT.

V usage is TRBV29-1 and J usage is TRBJ2-7; D possibly corresponds to TRBD2 (5 bases). The CDR3 extends over 13 amino acids. Trimming pared 4 bases from V and 5 bases from J, leaving 15 bases between. Germline CDR1 is SQVTM and CDR2 is ANQGSEA. CDR3 in DNA: TGCAGCGTTGGACCCTCTAGCTTCCACGAGCAGTACTTC. Encoded protein: CSVGPSSFHEQYF.

V gene TRBV7-6 combines with J gene TRBJ2-1, with D perhaps matching TRBD2 (6 bases). Trimming stripped 1 base from V and 6 bases from J, with 28 bases between. This CDR3 is built from 20 residues. Germline assignment: CDR1 SGHVS and CDR2 FNYEAQ. DNA of the CDR3: TGTGCCAGCAGCTTAGGACCCTCAGAATTGTCGGCGGGATATGTCAATGAGCAGTTCTTC. It codes for CASSLGPSELSAGYVNEQFF.